This TCR beta chain derives from a study of blood T cell repertoires in COVID-19. Germline CDR1 reads ENHRY; CDR2 reads SYGVKD. The CDR3 extends over 16 amino acids. J was trimmed by 5 bases and V by 4 bases; bases with no gene match: 12. In the original processing: Reference gene primer amplification yielded estimated nucleated cell counts. Sequenced by immunoSEQ multiplex PCR; TCRdb stores in-frame clones only, minus some. That table supplies the V and J calls and clone size; D and trimming were determined from the DNA. The table lists roughly 250,000 clones, around 85% of them singletons. A Seattle source enrolled patients during active infection and followed them longitudinally.

This TCR came from a young woman with COVID-19, enrolled during active disease. Sequencing was performed on peripheral blood. V usage is TRBV10-3 and J usage is TRBJ2-7, with 9 bases matching TRBD1. DNA for the CDR3: TGTGCCATCAGTGCAGTCGGGACAGGGCTGTATGACGAGCAGTACTTC. This sequence encodes CAISAVGTGLYDEQYF.